The 24 T cell receptor beta chains below come from one sample, sequenced in a study of identical twins' blood T cells. TCRdb re-called the 5' RACE reads through MiXCR, storing one row per CDR3 protein. The sample holds about 370,000 distinct CDR3 sequences, about 28% seen once. Sample: PBMCs. The receptors were gathered from a woman aged 18-50 years in good health.

V usage is TRBV28 and J usage is TRBJ1-6; no firm D call. CDR3 length: 12 amino acids. Germline CDR1 is MDHEN and CDR2 is SYDVKM. The V and J ends lost 4 bases and 10 bases respectively, with 8 bases between them. The CDR3 protein is CASSWELSPLHF. The CDR3 coding sequence is TGTGCCAGCAGTTGGGAGCTGTCACCCCTCCACTTT. Full variable domain (outside the CDR3, taken from reference TRBV28 and TRBJ1-6): DVKVTQSSRYLVKRTGEKVFLECVQDMDHENMFWYRQDPGLGLRLIYFSYDVKMKEKGDIPEGYSVSREKKERFSLILESASTNQTSMYLCASSWELSPLHFGNGTRLTVT.

The chain employs TRBV20-1 and TRBJ2-3; 7 bases align to TRBD2. The germline V gene encodes CDR1 DFQATT and CDR2 SNEGSKA (reference sequence). Germline trimming cut 3 bases from V and 0 bases from J; bases unmatched to any gene: 0. The CDR3 consists of 13 residues. CDR3: CSARRESTDTQYF. The CDR3 coding sequence is TGCAGTGCTAGGCGGGAGAGCACAGATACGCAGTATTTT.

The table lists this clonotype with a few counts. The chain carries TRBV6-6 and TRBJ1-1; D unclear. CDR1 is MNHNY, CDR2 SVGAGI, per germline (reference sequence). The CDR3 has 10 residues. V lost 7 bases, J lost 2 bases, and 2 bases lay in between. CDR3 nucleotides: TGTGCCAGCATTAACACTGAAGCTTTCTTT. Amino acids: CASINTEAFF.

V is TRBV6-5 and J is TRBJ1-5, with D unclear. Germline values: CDR1 MNHEY, CDR2 SVGAGI. Trimming left V 7 bases short and J 4 bases short, with 11 bases between. The CDR3 totals 13 residues. CDR3 protein: CASMSGLNQPQHF. The DNA for the CDR3 is TGTGCCAGCATGAGTGGGCTAAATCAGCCCCAGCATTTT.

With regard to this clonotype: One end of the junction varies from germline; a read error may be responsible. This rearrangement joins TRBV6-1 to TRBJ2-3; D perhaps matches TRBD2 (6 bases). The CDR3 spans 17 residues. Germline loops: CDR1 MNHNS, CDR2 SASEGT. The CDR3: CTSRRSGTAGRTDTQYF. The DNA of the CDR3 is TGTACCAGCAGGCGGTCGGGAACGGCGGGAAGAACAGATACGCAGTATTTT.

V and J are TRBV12-3 or TRBV12-4 and TRBJ1-6; D is unclear. The V gene lost 6 bases and the J gene lost 5 bases, with 5 bases spanning the gap. The CDR3 contains 12 residues. CDR3 amino acids: CASRDDNSPLHF. DNA for the CDR3: TGTGCCAGCAGAGATGATAATTCACCCCTCCACTTT.

This clonotype was detected a few times. V gene TRBV2 combines with J gene TRBJ2-5, with no clear D. The CDR3 runs 13 residues. With 4 bases removed from V and 6 bases from J, the gap between germline ends came to 12 bases. Germline V gives CDR1 SNHLY, CDR2 FYNNEI. CDR3 in DNA: TGTGCCAGCAGTGCGGCCCCAATCCAGACCCAGTACTTC. It yields the protein CASSAAPIQTQYF. Full variable domain (remainder filled in from reference TRBV2 and TRBJ2-5): EPEVTQTPSHQVTQMGQEVILRCVPISNHLYFYWYRQILGQKVEFLVSFYNNEISEKSEIFDDQFSVERPDGSNFTLKIRSTKLEDSAMYFCASSAAPIQTQYFGPGTRLLVL.

The chain links TRBV2 to TRBJ1-1, with a tentative D call TRBD1 (5 bases). Trimming stripped 4 bases from V and 13 bases from J, with 25 bases between. Germline V gene data show CDR1 as SNHLY and CDR2 as FYNNEI. The CDR3 totals 15 residues. CDR3 protein: CASSARVLRVWEVFF. The CDR3 DNA reads TGTGCCAGCAGTGCCAGGGTTCTCCGGGTATGGGAGGTTTTCTTT.

This clonotype occurred a few times. This chain joins TRBV19 and TRBJ1-5, with D tentatively TRBD1 (5 bases). V was pared by 3 bases and J by 4 bases, with 13 bases between. The CDR3 length is 15 residues. Germline-derived CDR1 and CDR2 are LNHDA and SQIVND (reference sequence). CDR3 nucleotides: TGTGCCAGTAGTATCGGGGCAGCCACAAATCAGCCCCAGCATTTT. Protein product: CASSIGAATNQPQHF.

This sequence joins TRBV7-2 and TRBJ2-1; D might be TRBD2 (6 bases). Germline CDR1 reads SGHTA; CDR2 reads FQGNSA. The length of the CDR3 is 14 residues. V was cut by 7 bases and J by 9 bases, with 19 bases left in between. CDR3 in amino acids: CASTNRDLGLEQFF. CDR3 nucleotide sequence: TGTGCCAGCACAAACCGGGACTTAGGGCTTGAGCAGTTCTTC.

The chain couples TRBV7-8 to TRBJ2-1, with D hard to call. CDR3 size: 15 residues. Trimming cost V 1 base and J 8 bases, with 15 bases left between them. The germline V gene encodes CDR1 SGHVS and CDR2 FQNEAQ. The CDR3 nucleotides are TGTGCCAGCAGCTTAGTCGAGTCCCTAGGAGATGAGCAGTTCTTC. Residues: CASSLVESLGDEQFF.

In regard to this clonotype: A junction boundary mismatches the germline segment, possibly from a read error. This rearrangement joins TRBV7-9 to TRBJ1-2, with D possibly TRBD1 on 5 matching bases. The CDR3 has 10 amino acids. Germline V gene data show CDR1 as SEHNR and CDR2 as FQNEAQ (reference sequence). DNA of the CDR3: TGTGCCAGCAGCTTATATGTCAGGGTATTC. It specifies CASSLYVRVF. The variable domain in full, with the rest retrieved from reference TRBV7-9 and TRBJ1-2, is DTGVSQNPRHKITKRGQNVTFRCDPISEHNRLYWYRQTLGQGPEFLTYFQNEAQLEKSRLLSDRFSAERPKGSFSTLEIQRTEQGDSAMYLCASSLYVRVFGSGTRLTVV.

The genes are TRBV7-9 and TRBJ1-5, with unresolved D. The CDR3 covers 15 residues. The V gene's germline CDR1 is SEHNR and CDR2 FQNEAQ (reference sequence). The germline V and J ends were trimmed by 1 base and 4 bases, with 11 bases remaining between them. The CDR3 sequence is CASSLVPLPNQPQHF. The CDR3 nucleotides are TGTGCCAGCAGCTTAGTTCCACTTCCGAATCAGCCCCAGCATTTT.

Turning to this clonotype: A read error may explain this, as a much larger clone is one base away. The gene calls are TRBV2 and TRBJ1-2; no reliable D call. Germline V lookup: CDR1 SNHLY, CDR2 FYNNEI. The CDR3 has 13 amino acids. The CDR3 sequence: CSSSGLLDYGYTF. DNA of the CDR3: TGTTCCAGCTCTGGGTTACTCGACTATGGCTACACCTTC.

In this sample, this clonotype turned up once. This CDR3 is missing its conserved last phenylalanine or tryptophan, likely due to a read error. This chain connects TRBV12-5 to TRBJ1-6, with D maybe TRBD1 (5 bases). Per germline, CDR1 LGHNT and CDR2 FRNRAP. The CDR3 consists of 13 residues. V was shortened by 11 bases and J by 9 bases, with 17 bases between the two germline ends. This CDR3 reads CASRGAQRSPLHS. In DNA form, the CDR3 reads TGTGCTTCTCGTGGGGCACAGCGTTCACCCCTCCACTCT.

This clonotype was observed once. Since a much larger clone is just one base distant, this may be a read error. The chain joins TRBV30 to TRBJ1-2; D is undetermined. Per germline, CDR1 GTSNPN and CDR2 SVGIG (reference sequence). CDR3 size: 12 residues. The CDR3 here is CAWNPINYVYTF. The CDR3 coding sequence is TGTGCCTGGAACCCCATTAACTATGTCTACACCTTC.

J is TRBJ2-7 and V is TRBV7-8, with D maybe TRBD1 (5 bases). Looked up from germline, CDR1 is SGHVS and CDR2 is FQNEAQ. The CDR3 runs to 14 residues. The germline V and J ends were trimmed by 5 bases and 2 bases, with 13 bases remaining between them. DNA for the CDR3: TGTGCCAGCAGCAAAACAGGACCTACCTACGAGCAGTACTTC. Translating gives CASSKTGPTYEQYF.

The rearrangement uses TRBV9 and TRBJ1-1; 7 bases fit TRBD1. V lost 4 bases to trimming and J lost 1 base; unmatched junction nucleotides: 13. CDR1 SGDLS and CDR2 YYNGEE come from the germline V gene. The CDR3 runs to 17 residues. In DNA, the CDR3 is TGTGCCAGCAGCCCAGACAGGGATCTGCGGCGGAACACTGAAGCTTTCTTT. Translation gives CASSPDRDLRRNTEAFF.

Only a few counts were recorded for this clonotype. V and J are TRBV27 and TRBJ2-2, with D hard to call. Germline V gives CDR1 MNHEY, CDR2 SMNVEV (reference sequence). Trimming removed 6 bases from V and 6 bases from J, with 5 bases in between. The CDR3 sequence is 11 residues long. DNA of the CDR3: TGTGCCAGCAGGTTTGCCGGGGAGCTGTTTTTT. Amino acids: CASRFAGELFF.

This sequence joins TRBV18 and TRBJ1-1; D ambiguous. The length of the CDR3 is 14 residues. The germline gives CDR1 KGHSH, CDR2 LQKENI. V lost 8 bases and J 3 bases, leaving 16 bases between the germline ends. CDR3 protein: CASPLVGQDTEAFF. In DNA, the CDR3 is TGTGCCAGCCCGCTCGTGGGTCAGGACACTGAAGCTTTCTTT.

This clonotype was detected a few times. The gene calls are TRBV20-1 and TRBJ2-3, with 14 nucleotides matching TRBD2. V lost 5 bases, J lost 5 bases, and 12 bases stayed unmatched. Looked up from germline, CDR1 is DFQATT and CDR2 is SNEGSKA (reference sequence). The CDR3 contains 17 residues. CDR3 sequence (DNA): TGCAGTGCTGCGACCAGGACTAGCGGGAGGTTTGAAGATACGCAGTATTTT. It yields the protein CSAATRTSGRFEDTQYF.

The table lists this clonotype with a few counts. This rearrangement joins TRBV25-1 to TRBJ1-1; no clear D gene. CDR1 is MGHDK, CDR2 SYGVNS, per germline. The CDR3 spans 13 residues. V lost 7 bases and J lost 5, with 14 bases in between. This chain's CDR3 is CASTHSGRTEAFF. The CDR3, as DNA: TGTGCCAGCACCCACTCGGGGAGGACTGAAGCTTTCTTT. Complete variable domain (other parts from reference TRBV25-1 and TRBJ1-1): EADIYQTPRYLVIGTGKKITLECSQTMGHDKMYWYQQDPGMELHLIHYSYGVNSTEKGDLSSESTVSRIRTEHFPLTLESARPSHTSQYLCASTHSGRTEAFFGQGTRLTVV.

This clonotype was observed a few times. This chain joins TRBV2 and TRBJ1-1; D gene uncertain. V lost 6 bases, J lost 8 bases, and 10 bases lay in between. CDR1 and CDR2 (germline): SNHLY, FYNNEI. The CDR3 contains 11 residues. The CDR3 region has the DNA TGTGCCAGCAGGGCCGGGCCAGAAGCTTTCTTT. Translating it yields CASRAGPEAFF.

This clonotype has a handful of counts. J is TRBJ2-7 and V is TRBV9; D perhaps matches TRBD2 (6 bases). The germline V and J ends were trimmed by 2 bases and 1 base, with 10 bases remaining between them. This CDR3 region has 14 residues. Per the germline V gene, CDR1 is SGDLS and CDR2 is YYNGEE. The CDR3 reads CASSVGGISYEQYF. CDR3 nucleotide sequence: TGTGCCAGCAGCGTGGGCGGGATTTCCTACGAGCAGTACTTC.